This TCR beta chain was recovered during a study of cytomegalovirus exposure and HLA in healthy donors. Study details: Of some 410 genotyped donors, more than 65% grouped in the Caucasian-associated ancestry cluster. Study outcomes and limitations: Trimming of TCR beta V- and J-genes showed a link, identified in a later analysis, to a missense DCLRE1C variant. After further analysis at a later stage, 16,951 TCR beta sequences were associated with HLA alleles at 0.05 false discovery rate.

V trimming: 8 bases; J trimming: 6 bases; junction bases outside the gene matches: 12. The CDR3 is made up of 14 amino acids. CDR1 MDHEN and CDR2 SYDVKM come from the germline V gene. Details on this clone: Its antigen remains unknown.

PCR was performed using 60 Vbeta and 13 Jbeta primers. The repertoire was sequenced with immunoSEQ multiplex PCR; TCRdb's copy has only in-frame clones and lacks some. This table has about 64,000 clones, approximately 83% appearing once. The material sequenced was PBMCs. The sequence came from a female donor in good health and CMV-seronegative. The rearrangement joins TRBV28 to TRBJ2-5; 7 bases are a match to TRBD1. CDR3 in DNA: TGTGCCAGCCCTAAGGGGGCAGGGGGAAAGACCCAGTACTTC. It codes for CASPKGAGGKTQYF.